This T cell receptor (beta chain) was identified during a study of T cell repertoires in cytomegalovirus infection. About the research overall: Both a matching HLA type and CMV infection were indicated by public TCR beta signatures.

This clonotype was counted ten times or more. Its antigen remains unknown. MiXCR, run by TCRdb on the reads, gives a single entry per CDR3 protein. The sample consists of around 530,000 distinct CDR3 sequences, more than 15% of them appearing once. The study, taken as a whole, reports: There were carriers of CMV plus the relevant HLA, and cumulative public TCR beta family frequency identified them. CMV-specific TCR beta clonotypes restricted by HLA-C dominated the ex vivo response.

Germline V lookup: CDR1 MNHEY, CDR2 SMNVEV (reference sequence). The ends were cut back, 8 bases at V and 8 bases at J, with 16 bases in the middle. The CDR3 consists of 13 residues. V usage is TRBV27 and J usage is TRBJ2-1; perhaps D is TRBD1 or TRBD2 (5 bases each). Sample: CD8+ T cells from PBMCs. The source of this sequence is a human donor in good health (CMV status not recorded). Some clones in this sample may be carry-over from other donors' samples. In DNA, the CDR3 is TGTGCCAGCGGCTTGGTGGGGGTCGATGAGCAGTTCTTC. It encodes CASGLVGVDEQFF.